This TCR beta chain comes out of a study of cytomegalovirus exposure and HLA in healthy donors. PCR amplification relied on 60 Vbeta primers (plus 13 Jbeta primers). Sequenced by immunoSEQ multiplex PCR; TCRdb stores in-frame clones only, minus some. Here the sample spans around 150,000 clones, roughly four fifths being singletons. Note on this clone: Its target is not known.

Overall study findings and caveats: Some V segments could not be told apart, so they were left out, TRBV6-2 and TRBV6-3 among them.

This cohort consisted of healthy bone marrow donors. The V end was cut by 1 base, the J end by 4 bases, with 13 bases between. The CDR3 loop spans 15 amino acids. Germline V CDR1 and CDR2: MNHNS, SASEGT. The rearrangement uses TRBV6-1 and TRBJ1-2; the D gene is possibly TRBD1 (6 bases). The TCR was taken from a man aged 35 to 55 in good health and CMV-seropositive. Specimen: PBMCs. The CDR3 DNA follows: TGTGCCAGCAGTGAAGGAGCGGGGGCGTTCTATGGCTACACCTTC. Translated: CASSEGAGAFYGYTF.